This is a list of T cell receptor beta chains from one sample in a study of cytomegalovirus exposure and HLA in healthy donors. Produced via immunoSEQ multiplex PCR; TCRdb's table is partial and in-frame only. The table shows approximately 120,000 clones, with roughly 90% occurring only once. Sequencing was performed on PBMCs. These receptors all stem from a young woman in good health and CMV-seronegative. Both conserved end residues are trimmed from each CDR3. A clone size is listed for some rows: how often the clone was seen (once, few, many), or a class if it is expanded.

>TRBV13|TRBJ2-1|-
ASSHGTSGSFNEQF
>TRBV27|TRBJ1-4|once
ASRRRQIEVNEKLF
>TRBV4-1|TRBJ2-1|-
ASSSRIGGRDEQF
>TRBV30|TRBJ2-7|-
AWSVSGRQY
>TRBV28|TRBJ2-3|-
ASSQGLQNTDTQY
>TRBV7-8|TRBJ2-7|-
ASSSTDRGSYEQY
>TRBV4-3|TRBJ2-7|-
ANSQTTGGSYEQY
>TRBV4-1|TRBJ1-1|-
ASSHQTGTHLNTEAF
>TRBV5-6|TRBJ2-1|few
ASSLMGLAGFNEQF
>TRBV18|TRBJ2-1|-
ASSPSGLPREF
>TRBV9|TRBJ2-6|-
ASTTDRSGANVLT
>TRBV5-4|TRBJ2-5|once
ASSFGQGKTQY
>TRBV9|TRBJ2-7|-
ASSVDPKRYEQY
>TRBV6-1|TRBJ2-4|-
ASSELGGGLNIQY
>TRBV6-6|TRBJ1-5|-
ASSGTDRGLFQPQH
>TRBV13|TRBJ2-3|-
ASSTPLRGGTDTQY
>TRBV11-3|TRBJ2-7|few
ASRPRTSSYEQY
>TRBV7-2|TRBJ2-7|-
ASSVTAYTYEQY
>TRBV4-2|TRBJ2-7|-
ASTSGTGAFEQY
>TRBV14|TRBJ1-2|-
ASSSNQRLGYT
>TRBV5-1|TRBJ2-3|-
ASTPRTGVEDTQY
>TRBV7-9|TRBJ2-7|once
ASSPRTGNEQY
>TRBV29-1|TRBJ1-1|-
SVQQDGNTEAF
>TRBV7-9|TRBJ2-1|-
ASSDTAGGYNEQF
>TRBV27|TRBJ2-1|once
ASSLEGHSSYNEQF
>TRBV5-1|TRBJ2-3|-
ASSLRTSGPTDTQY
>TRBV7-3|TRBJ1-2|-
ASSPGTGMGYT
>TRBV28|TRBJ2-7|-
ASRSGQGFVEQY
>TRBV6-1|TRBJ2-1|-
ASLLAPSSYNEQF
>TRBV11-2|TRBJ1-3|-
ASSAAGQGTGNTIY
>TRBV5-1|TRBJ2-1|-
ASSRPGLAGGPGYSEQF
>TRBV19|TRBJ1-5|-
ASTLGSANQPQH
>TRBV6-5|TRBJ2-1|once
ASSQGNEQF
>TRBV6-1|TRBJ2-3|-
ASSEIGGGGTDTQY
>TRBV5-6|TRBJ1-5|-
ASSLGSMNQPQH
>TRBV10-2|TRBJ1-2|-
ASSESAGLNYGYT
>TRBV27|TRBJ2-7|once
ASSLQGSHEQY
>TRBV7-2|TRBJ2-1|-
ASSRTGVFRNEQF
>TRBV9|TRBJ1-5|-
ASSVGGGPNQPQH
>TRBV12-5|TRBJ2-7|few
ASGLDFTGTGVSEQY
>TRBV9|TRBJ1-1|-
ASSRTGLTEAF
>TRBV11-3|TRBJ1-1|-
ASSLPRVANTEAF
>TRBV2|TRBJ1-4|-
ASSRGEDEKLF
>TRBV5-1|TRBJ2-5|-
ASSRATAGVGETQY
>TRBV19|TRBJ2-6|-
ASSIRSGANVLT
>TRBV29-1|TRBJ2-5|-
SVGTDQETQY
>TRBV28|TRBJ1-2|-
ASSRTAQANYGYT
>TRBV4-1|TRBJ2-3|-
ASRVEERAGADTQY
>TRBV9|TRBJ1-2|-
ASSPQGANYGYT
>TRBV6-1|TRBJ2-5|-
ASSDQAQETQY
>TRBV6-1|TRBJ2-3|-
ASTGLAATDTQY
>TRBV15|TRBJ2-3|once
ATSRGGGSTDTQY
>TRBV4-2|TRBJ2-7|-
ASSGWAGGGSGEQY
>TRBV28|TRBJ2-3|-
ASSPGTSGSTDTQY
>TRBV14|TRBJ1-2|-
ASSQEVSGQGIGYT
>TRBV20-1|TRBJ2-2|-
SARISGELF
>TRBV9|TRBJ2-3|-
ASSTGTDTSTDTQY
>TRBV4-3|TRBJ1-1|once
ASSQVPTENTEAF
>TRBV6-6|TRBJ1-2|-
ASSYIDRNYGYT
>TRBV6-4|TRBJ2-3|-
ASSAGLADTDTQY